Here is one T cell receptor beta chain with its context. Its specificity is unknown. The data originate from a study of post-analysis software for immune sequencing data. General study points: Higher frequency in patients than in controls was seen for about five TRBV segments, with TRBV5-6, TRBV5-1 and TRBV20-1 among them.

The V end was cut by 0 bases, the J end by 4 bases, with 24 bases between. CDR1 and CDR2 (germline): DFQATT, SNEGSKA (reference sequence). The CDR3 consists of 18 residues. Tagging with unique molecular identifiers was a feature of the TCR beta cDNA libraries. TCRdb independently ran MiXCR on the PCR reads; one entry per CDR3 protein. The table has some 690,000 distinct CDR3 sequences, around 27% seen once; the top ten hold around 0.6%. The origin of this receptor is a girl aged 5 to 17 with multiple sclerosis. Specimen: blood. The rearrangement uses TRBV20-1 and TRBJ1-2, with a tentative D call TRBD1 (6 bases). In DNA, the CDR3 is TGCAGTGCTAGAGATATTGAGACAGGCCTTTCACCGGCCTATGGCTACACCTTC. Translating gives CSARDIETGLSPAYGYTF.